The 24 T cell receptor beta chains given below trace back to one sample, sequenced in a study of blood T cell repertoires in COVID-19. Sequenced by immunoSEQ multiplex PCR; TCRdb stores in-frame clones only, minus some. The sample lists under 200,000 clones, roughly 77% occurring once. Sequenced material: peripheral blood. These receptors came from a woman in her forties with COVID-19, enrolled during active disease.

The gene calls are TRBV10-3 and TRBJ2-5, with TRBD1 matching 7 bases. This CDR3 comprises 13 residues. From germline, CDR1 is ENHRY and CDR2 SYGVKD. With V trimmed by 7 bases and J by 3 bases, 5 bases remained unmatched. CDR3 bases: TGTGCCATCACTACAGGGGCCGAAGAGACCCAGTACTTC. This encodes CAITTGAEETQYF.

V usage is TRBV30 and J usage is TRBJ2-3; D not resolved. Trimming stripped 0 bases from V and 9 bases from J, with 7 bases between. In germline, CDR1 is GTSNPN, CDR2 SVGIG (reference sequence). CDR3 length equals 11 residues. The CDR3 coding sequence is TGTGCCTGGAGTGTCGCTAGAACGCAGTATTTT. Translating it yields CAWSVARTQYF.

The V gene is TRBV5-1, the J gene TRBJ1-1; 8 bases fit TRBD1. Germline loops: CDR1 SGHRS, CDR2 YFSETQ. This CDR3 contains 14 residues. J lost 6 bases, V lost 2 bases, and 6 bases had no gene match. The CDR3 loop is CASSLQGEGPEAFF. The CDR3, as DNA: TGCGCCAGCAGCTTACAGGGGGAGGGTCCTGAAGCTTTCTTT.

This clone was found a few times. The rearrangement links TRBV6-1 to TRBJ1-2, with D perhaps TRBD1 (5 bases). V was pared by 3 bases and J by 3 bases, with 11 bases between. In germline, CDR1 is MNHNS, CDR2 SASEGT. The CDR3 totals 14 residues. Here the CDR3 reads CASSDSGLYYGYTF. The CDR3 nucleotides are TGTGCCAGCAGTGATTCGGGACTGTACTATGGCTACACCTTC.

The J gene is TRBJ1-6, the V gene TRBV18; maybe TRBD1 (6 bases). The CDR3 has 17 residues. V was pared by 4 bases and J by 0 bases, with 13 bases between. CDR1 is KGHSH, CDR2 LQKENI, per germline. CDR3 sequence reads: CASSRRTVLSYNSPLHF. CDR3 sequence (DNA): TGTGCCAGCTCACGGCGGACAGTCCTCTCCTATAATTCACCCCTCCACTTT. Based on the CDR3 plus reference TRBV18 and TRBJ1-6, the full variable domain is NAGVMQNPRHLVRRRGQEARLRCSPMKGHSHVYWYRQLPEEGLKFMVYLQKENIIDESGMPKERFSAEFPKEGPSILRIQQVVRGDSAAYFCASSRRTVLSYNSPLHFGNGTRLTVT.

This chain uses TRBV5-5 with TRBJ2-2; D remains ambiguous. Germline CDR1 reads SGHKS; CDR2 reads YYEKEE (reference sequence). The CDR3 runs to 12 residues. V gave up 3 bases and J gave up 3 bases, with 3 bases separating them. In nucleotides, the CDR3 is TGTGCCAGCAGCTCATACACCGGGGAGCTGTTTTTT. Its translation is CASSSYTGELFF.

The V gene is TRBV7-9, the J gene TRBJ2-6; D uncertain. Per germline, CDR1 SEHNR and CDR2 FQNEAQ (reference sequence). Trimming left V 3 bases short and J 0 bases short, with 9 bases between. The length of the CDR3 is 16 residues. CDR3 coding DNA: TGTGCCAGCAGCTTGTCCGCTAACTCTGGGGCCAACGTCCTGACTTTC. This sequence encodes CASSLSANSGANVLTF.

The chain couples TRBV6-6 to TRBJ1-3, with 12 bases lining up with TRBD1. CDR3 length: 15 residues. In germline, CDR1 is MNHNY, CDR2 SVGAGI (reference sequence). The ends lost 2 bases at V and 8 bases at J; junction bases unmatched: 4. DNA for the CDR3: TGTGCCAGCAGTTACGGGACAGGGGGCGCGGACACCATATATTTT. Amino acids: CASSYGTGGADTIYF.

The J gene is TRBJ1-2, the V gene TRBV12-3 or TRBV12-4; the match to TRBD1 covers 7 bases. V gave up 5 bases and J gave up 8 bases; unmatched junction bases: 8. This CDR3 is built from 13 residues. The CDR3 is CASSPDRFTGYTF. CDR3 DNA sequence: TGTGCCAGCAGTCCGGACAGGTTTACGGGCTACACCTTC.

This clone has more than one count but fewer than ten. The J gene is TRBJ1-4, the V gene TRBV5-1; TRBD1 matches 7 bases. CDR1 and CDR2 (germline): SGHRS, YFSETQ. CDR3 length: 16 residues. After removal of 0 bases from V and 3 bases from J, the junction contained 5 bases not matched to a gene. Written as DNA, the CDR3 is TGCGCCAGCAGCTTGGACAGGGGAAATGCTAATGAAAAACTGTTTTTT. Protein sequence: CASSLDRGNANEKLFF.

The chain is built from TRBV6-1 and TRBJ1-2; D possibly corresponds to TRBD1 (6 bases). V was clipped by 2 bases and J by 7 bases, with 11 bases between them. Germline CDR1 MNHNS, CDR2 SASEGT. This CDR3 is 13 amino acids long. CDR3 region: CASSELGAGGYTF. CDR3 coding DNA: TGTGCCAGCAGTGAACTGGGGGCTGGTGGCTACACCTTC.

This clone was picked up one time. This chain links TRBV4-3 with TRBJ1-2; D remains ambiguous. The germline gives CDR1 LGHNA, CDR2 YSLEER. The CDR3 length is 13 residues. V lost 1 base, J lost 2 bases, and 5 bases lay in between. The CDR3 coding sequence is TGCGCCAGCAGCCAAGGGCGGAACTATGGCTACACCTTC. As protein: CASSQGRNYGYTF.

The DNA of the CDR3 is TGTGCCATCAGTGAGTTTGTCAGGGTAGGGAACTACGAGCAGTACTTC. It codes for CAISEFVRVGNYEQYF. The rearrangement joins TRBV10-3 to TRBJ2-7; the D gene is possibly TRBD1 (5 bases). The CDR3 contains 16 residues. With 1 base removed from V and 3 bases from J, the gap between germline ends came to 16 bases. Looked up from germline, CDR1 is ENHRY and CDR2 is SYGVKD.

CDR3 bases: TGTGCCAGCCGCACCGGGACAGGCCCACACTCACCCCTCCACTTT. The encoded protein is CASRTGTGPHSPLHF. V and J are TRBV6-5 and TRBJ1-6; 8 bases are a match to TRBD1. Trimming took 8 bases from V and 10 from J; bases not matched to a gene: 13. The CDR3 is made up of 15 amino acids. Per germline, CDR1 MNHEY and CDR2 SVGAGI.

The chain recombines TRBV9 with TRBJ2-3; 8 bases are shared with TRBD2. The CDR3 is 16 residues long. Trimming removed 1 base from V and 5 bases from J; junction bases left unmatched: 9. Germline CDR1 and CDR2: SGDLS and YYNGEE. The CDR3 region is CASSVKASAGGDTQYF. In DNA, the CDR3 is TGTGCCAGCAGCGTAAAGGCTAGCGCGGGGGGAGATACGCAGTATTTT.

The CDR3 is CASSYFPGSTNEKLFF. In nucleotides, the CDR3 is TGTGCCAGCAGTTACTTCCCAGGTTCAACTAATGAAAAACTGTTTTTT. The chain links TRBV6-5 to TRBJ1-4; unclear D gene. The V and J ends lost 1 base and 0 bases respectively, with 9 bases between them. This CDR3 is built from 16 residues. The germline CDR1 and CDR2 sequences are MNHEY and SVGAGI.

The chain joins TRBV2 to TRBJ1-4, with 10 bases lining up with TRBD1. This CDR3 comprises 16 residues. Germline V gene lookup returns CDR1 SNHLY and CDR2 FYNNEI. The V gene end was trimmed by 6 bases and the J gene end by 7 bases; junction bases not matched to a gene: 11. CDR3 sequence (DNA): TGTGCCAGCAGCGCACCGGGACAGGGGATTGGTGAAAAACTGTTTTTT. It translates to CASSAPGQGIGEKLFF.

This clone was seen more than once but under ten times. This chain uses TRBV29-1 with TRBJ1-1; D not resolved. Trimming removed 3 bases at V and 4 bases at J, with 6 bases between. This CDR3 spans 11 amino acids. Germline V gene sequence: CDR1 SQVTM, CDR2 ANQGSEA. CDR3 DNA: TGCAGCGTTGACCGGGGCACTGAAGCTTTCTTT. It specifies CSVDRGTEAFF.

V gene TRBV21-1 combines with J gene TRBJ1-4; the table's D gene call, TRBD1, was not cross checked with the DNA. TRBV21-1 is marked as a pseudogene. CDR3 length equals 14 residues. CDR3 sequence reads: CARVDSATNEKLFF. CDR3 coding DNA: TGTGCCAGAGTAGACAGCGCAACTAATGAAAAACTGTTTTTT.

The chain has TRBV12-5 and TRBJ2-5; TRBD2 agrees at 11 bases. Trimming removed 1 base from V and 5 bases from J; junction bases left unmatched: 9. Germline CDR1 and CDR2: LGHNT and FRNRAP. The CDR3 contains 17 residues. The CDR3 region has the DNA TGTGCTAGTGGTTTGGGACGGGTAGCGGGGGGGCACGAGACCCAGTACTTC. It translates to CASGLGRVAGGHETQYF.

CDR3 in amino acids: CASSLKAGRVGYTF. CDR3 sequence (DNA): TGTGCCAGCAGCTTGAAAGCAGGGAGGGTTGGCTACACCTTC. The chain links TRBV5-6 to TRBJ1-2; D perhaps matches TRBD1 (5 bases). CDR1 is SGHDT, CDR2 YYEEEE, per germline. The V and J ends lost 1 base and 7 bases respectively, with 14 bases between them. CDR3 length: 14 amino acids. Variable domain in full (rest from reference TRBV5-6 and TRBJ1-2): DAGVTQSPTHLIKTRGQQVTLRCSPKSGHDTVSWYQQALGQGPQFIFQYYEEEERQRGNFPDRFSGHQFPNYSSELNVNALLLGDSALYLCASSLKAGRVGYTFGSGTRLTVV.

The CDR3 spells CASSELGSNEQFF. CDR3 nucleotide sequence: TGTGCCAGCAGTGAGCTGGGCAGTAATGAGCAGTTCTTC. The gene calls are TRBV25-1 and TRBJ2-1; no clear D. The germline CDR1 and CDR2 sequences are MGHDK and SYGVNS. The CDR3 length is 13 residues. Trimming removed 3 bases from V and 7 bases from J, with 10 bases in between.

The chain combines TRBV4-1 with TRBJ1-4; D not certain. Germline assignment: CDR1 MGHRA and CDR2 YSYEKL. CDR3 length: 12 residues. V lost 1 base and J lost 8, with 5 bases in between. The CDR3 here is CASSQVIEKLFF. The CDR3 DNA follows: TGCGCCAGCAGCCAAGTTATAGAAAAACTGTTTTTT.

In its sample, this clone was seen once. For the CDR3, the DNA is TGTGCCAGCACTGGACAGGGGGCGTATGGCTACACCTTC. Residues: CASTGQGAYGYTF. The chain employs TRBV12-3 or TRBV12-4 and TRBJ1-2, with 11 bases that match TRBD1. The V segment lost 7 bases and the J segment 5 bases; nucleotides outside the gene matches: 3. This CDR3 has 13 amino acids.